Presented here are 13 T cell receptor beta chains from one specimen sequenced in a study of T cell changes during pregnancy in multiple sclerosis. The repertoire was sequenced with immunoSEQ multiplex PCR; TCRdb's copy has only in-frame clones and lacks some. This table holds tens of thousands of clones, 92% found once. Material: CD4+ T cells from peripheral blood mononuclear cells, obtained in the third trimester of pregnancy. These receptors all stem from a female donor in good health, enrolled as a control in a pregnancy study.

This clone is a singleton in its sample. V and J are TRBV4-2 and TRBJ1-4; D remains unclear. This CDR3 has 13 amino acids. V was trimmed by 3 bases and J by 2 bases, leaving 4 bases between them. From germline, CDR1 is LGHNA and CDR2 YNFKEQ. CDR3 protein: CASSQGTNEKLFF. The CDR3 DNA sequence: TGTGCCAGCAGCCAGGGCACTAATGAAAAACTGTTTTTT.

The chain combines TRBV29-1 with TRBJ1-3, with TRBD1 matching 7 bases. Germline loops: CDR1 SQVTM, CDR2 ANQGSEA. The V gene end was trimmed by 6 bases and the J gene end by 3 bases; junction bases not matched to a gene: 8. The CDR3 spans 14 residues. The CDR3 region is CSVVGGEVGNTIYF. The CDR3 DNA reads TGCAGCGTAGTAGGGGGCGAGGTTGGAAACACCATATATTTT.

This clone occurred once. The V gene is TRBV28, the J gene TRBJ2-7; maybe TRBD2 (5 bases). Trimming stripped 5 bases from V and 0 bases from J, with 17 bases between. Germline lookup yields CDR1 MDHEN and CDR2 SYDVKM. This CDR3 region has 16 residues. The CDR3 here is CASSQTPTGSSYEQYF. The CDR3 DNA follows: TGTGCCAGCAGTCAAACGCCGACGGGGAGCTCCTACGAGCAGTACTTC.

This clone was seen once. V and J are TRBV4-1 and TRBJ2-3; TRBD2 agrees at 14 bases. Germline V CDR1 and CDR2: MGHRA, YSYEKL. V trimming: 2 bases; J trimming: 6 bases; junction bases outside the gene matches: 10. CDR3 length equals 18 residues. This CDR3 is CASSQIPGTSGGRDTQYF. In nucleotides, the CDR3 is TGCGCCAGCAGCCAAATACCCGGGACTAGCGGGGGTAGGGATACGCAGTATTTT.

V and J are TRBV5-6 and TRBJ2-7; a weak D match, TRBD1 (10 bases). V was pared by 4 bases and J by 5 bases, with 22 bases between. CDR1 and CDR2 (germline): SGHDT, YYEEEE. This CDR3 comprises 16 residues. CDR3 region: CASSSGGWDRGHEQYF. The CDR3 DNA follows: TGTGCCAGCAGCAGCGGGGGGTGGGACAGGGGCCACGAGCAGTACTTC. The full variable domain, in which reference TRBV5-6 and TRBJ2-7 provide the parts outside the CDR3, is DAGVTQSPTHLIKTRGQQVTLRCSPKSGHDTVSWYQQALGQGPQFIFQYYEEEERQRGNFPDRFSGHQFPNYSSELNVNALLLGDSALYLCASSSGGWDRGHEQYFGPGTRLTVT.

V gene TRBV7-9 combines with J gene TRBJ2-3; 12 nucleotides line up with TRBD1. Germline V gene lookup returns CDR1 SEHNR and CDR2 FQNEAQ (reference sequence). With V trimmed by 5 bases and J by 3 bases, 3 bases remained unmatched. The CDR3 is 15 amino acids. The CDR3: CASSRGQGATDTQYF. The CDR3 nucleotides are TGTGCCAGCAGCCGGGGACAGGGGGCAACAGATACGCAGTATTTT.

The V call is TRBV10-3, the J call TRBJ2-1; 7 bases match TRBD2. V lost 4 bases, J lost 8 bases, and 14 bases stayed unmatched. The CDR3 runs 16 residues. Per the germline V gene, CDR1 is ENHRY and CDR2 is SYGVKD. CDR3 coding DNA: TGTGCCATCAGTGTAGGGAGCGGGGTTGCATTCGATGAGCAGTTCTTC. This codes for CAISVGSGVAFDEQFF.

The J gene is TRBJ2-3, the V gene TRBV27; D is ambiguous. This CDR3 has 12 amino acids. Looked up from germline, CDR1 is MNHEY and CDR2 is SMNVEV (reference sequence). Trimming took off 6 bases at V and 0 bases at J, with 4 bases between the two ends. CDR3 sequence reads: CASSPSTDTQYF. The CDR3 DNA is TGTGCCAGCAGCCCGAGCACAGATACGCAGTATTTT.

This clone came up once. The V call is TRBV7-9, the J call TRBJ2-7; 11 nucleotides line up with TRBD2. This CDR3 region has 16 residues. The V gene's germline CDR1 is SEHNR and CDR2 FQNEAQ (reference sequence). The V gene end was trimmed by 0 bases and the J gene end by 3 bases; junction bases not matched to a gene: 4. The CDR3 DNA reads TGTGCCAGCAGCTTAGCTAGCGGGGGGGCTTTCTACGAGCAGTACTTC. This translates into CASSLASGGAFYEQYF.

V and J are TRBV5-5 and TRBJ2-5, with 7 bases that match TRBD1. The CDR3 extends over 15 amino acids. Per the germline V gene, CDR1 is SGHKS and CDR2 is YYEKEE (reference sequence). The J segment lost 3 bases and the V segment lost 2 bases, leaving 7 bases of the junction unmatched. The CDR3 nucleotides are TGTGCCAGCAGCTTCCTTGGACAGGCCGAAGAGACCCAGTACTTC. Protein: CASSFLGQAEETQYF.

The chain is built from TRBV5-8 and TRBJ2-7, with a weak D call TRBD1 (5 bases). Per germline, CDR1 SGHTS and CDR2 YDEGEE. The CDR3 spans 13 residues. V shed 0 bases and J shed 7 bases, with 11 bases lying between them. CDR3 in amino acids: CASSLVAGREQYF. DNA for the CDR3: TGTGCCAGCAGCTTGGTGGCAGGGCGTGAGCAGTACTTC.

This clone showed up just once. The gene calls are TRBV20-1 and TRBJ1-4; no definite D call. Per germline, CDR1 DFQATT and CDR2 SNEGSKA (reference sequence). This CDR3 region has 10 residues. The V end lost 6 bases, the J end lost 6 bases, and 5 bases lay between the germline ends. CDR3 nucleotide sequence: TGCAGTGCCGGGGATGAAAAACTGTTTTTT. It yields the protein CSAGDEKLFF.

This CDR3 is CASSVTGTQETQYF. DNA of the CDR3: TGTGCCAGCTCAGTGACAGGTACTCAAGAGACCCAGTACTTC. V usage is TRBV18 and J usage is TRBJ2-5, with D possibly TRBD1 on 6 matching bases. V lost 5 bases, J lost 2 bases, and 12 bases lay in between. CDR1 and CDR2 from the germline V gene are KGHSH and LQKENI. This CDR3 has 14 amino acids.